The 9 T cell receptor beta chains listed next were all sequenced from one sample in a study of beta chain features in type 1 diabetes. Reverse transcription of all isolated RNA meant that expressed TCRB transcripts were sequenced. Sequencing was performed with immunoSEQ multiplex PCR; in TCRdb, only in-frame clones are kept and a portion is missing. Of approximately 160,000 clones listed, 9% to 10% are singletons. Sequencing was carried out using central memory CD4+ T cells from blood. The receptors originated from a woman aged 18-35 years in good health.

This clone occurred a few times. This chain links TRBV29-1 with TRBJ2-7; D may be TRBD2 (5 bases). V was shortened by 6 bases and J by 3 bases, with 12 bases between the two germline ends. Germline loops: CDR1 SQVTM, CDR2 ANQGSEA. The CDR3 runs to 12 residues. This CDR3 is CSVGGQFYEQYF. DNA of the CDR3: TGCAGCGTGGGCGGGCAGTTCTACGAGCAGTACTTC.

The sample holds a few counts of this clone. The chain couples TRBV30 to TRBJ2-7; TRBD1 aligns across 10 bases. The CDR3 runs 14 residues. Germline V lookup: CDR1 GTSNPN, CDR2 SVGIG (reference sequence). V was clipped by 2 bases and J by 3 bases; unmatched bases: 4. The CDR3 region is CAWSFGTGDYEQYF. In nucleotides, the CDR3 is TGTGCCTGGAGTTTCGGGACAGGGGACTACGAGCAGTACTTC.

The J gene is TRBJ1-2, the V gene TRBV2; weak D call: TRBD1 (6 bases). There are 11 residues in the CDR3. V dropped 2 bases and J dropped 8 bases, with 6 bases sitting between them. Germline V gene sequence: CDR1 SNHLY, CDR2 FYNNEI. The CDR3 bases are TGTGCCAGCAGTGAAACAGGGGGCTACACCTTC. Translating it yields CASSETGGYTF.

A few counts support this clone. V gene TRBV15 combines with J gene TRBJ1-2; 7 bases align to TRBD1. The CDR3 has 15 residues. The ends lost 6 bases at V and 4 bases at J; junction bases unmatched: 11. The V gene's germline CDR1 is LNHNV and CDR2 YYDKDF (reference sequence). CDR3 DNA sequence: TGTGCCACCAGTGTCAGGGGGTTGGCGGGCTATGGCTACACCTTC. Its protein is CATSVRGLAGYGYTF.

The rearrangement uses TRBV7-2 and TRBJ1-1; D is ambiguous. This CDR3 region has 16 residues. Trimming stripped 1 base from V and 1 base from J, with 13 bases between. The germline CDR1 and CDR2 sequences are SGHTA and FQGNSA. CDR3 sequence reads: CASSLVLGVRNTEAFF. The CDR3 DNA is TGTGCCAGCAGCTTAGTTCTAGGAGTCCGGAACACTGAAGCTTTCTTT.

This clone was observed a handful of times. CDR3 sequence (DNA): TGTGCCAGTCCGTATTACATCTCCTACGAGCAGTACTTC. It translates to CASPYYISYEQYF. The genes are TRBV19 and TRBJ2-7; D not certain. This CDR3 spans 13 amino acids. In germline, CDR1 is LNHDA, CDR2 SQIVND (reference sequence). V was pared by 8 bases and J by 0 bases, with 11 bases between.

J is TRBJ2-3 and V is TRBV27; 7 nucleotides align to TRBD2. V was pared by 6 bases and J by 3 bases, with 12 bases of the junction left unmatched. The V gene's germline CDR1 is MNHEY and CDR2 SMNVEV (reference sequence). The CDR3 runs to 16 residues. CDR3 DNA: TGTGCCAGCAGAAGATTGGGCGGGGGTGGTACAGATACGCAGTATTTT. This gives the protein CASRRLGGGGTDTQYF.

V usage is TRBV6-5 and J usage is TRBJ2-5, with 9 bases aligning to TRBD1. The CDR3 length is 15 residues. Trimming removed 4 bases from V and 5 bases from J; junction bases left unmatched: 8. Per germline, CDR1 MNHEY and CDR2 SVGAGI. The CDR3 region is CASSSTGTGRETQYF. The CDR3 region has the DNA TGTGCCAGCAGTTCGACCGGGACAGGGCGTGAGACCCAGTACTTC.

This clone has a handful of counts. This chain joins TRBV5-4 and TRBJ1-2, with D possibly matching TRBD1 (5 bases). CDR3 length: 14 residues. The ends were cut back, 5 bases at V and 4 bases at J, with 15 bases in the middle. The germline V gene has CDR1 SGHNT and CDR2 YYREEE (reference sequence). CDR3 protein: CASRPTTGSYGYTF. The CDR3 coding sequence is TGTGCCAGCAGACCTACCACAGGAAGCTATGGCTACACCTTC.